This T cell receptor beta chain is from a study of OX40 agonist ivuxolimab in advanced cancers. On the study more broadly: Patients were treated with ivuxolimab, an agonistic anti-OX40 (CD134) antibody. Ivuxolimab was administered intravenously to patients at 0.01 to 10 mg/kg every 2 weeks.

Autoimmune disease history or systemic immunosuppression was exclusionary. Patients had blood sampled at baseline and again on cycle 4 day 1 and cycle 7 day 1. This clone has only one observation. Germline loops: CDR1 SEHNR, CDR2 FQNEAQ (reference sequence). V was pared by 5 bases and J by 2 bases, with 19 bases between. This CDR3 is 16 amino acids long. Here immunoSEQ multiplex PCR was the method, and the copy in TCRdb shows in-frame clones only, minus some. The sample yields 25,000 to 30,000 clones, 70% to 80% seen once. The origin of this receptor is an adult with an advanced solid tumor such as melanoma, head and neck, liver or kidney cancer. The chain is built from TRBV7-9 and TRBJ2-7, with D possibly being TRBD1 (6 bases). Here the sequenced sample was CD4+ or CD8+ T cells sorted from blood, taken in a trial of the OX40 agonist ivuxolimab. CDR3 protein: CASSPKTGKGTYEQYF. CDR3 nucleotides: TGTGCCAGCAGCCCTAAAACAGGGAAGGGGACCTACGAGCAGTACTTC.